This TCR beta chain derives from a study of T cell changes during pregnancy in multiple sclerosis. CDR3 size: 15 residues. Trimming took 5 bases from V and 5 from J; bases not matched to a gene: 7. The germline gives CDR1 LNHDA, CDR2 SQIVND (reference sequence). Only in-frame clones appear in the TCRdb table, and some are missing; sequencing was by immunoSEQ multiplex PCR. The table includes more than 20,000 clones, approximately 92% detected once. The chain links TRBV19 to TRBJ2-3; 10 bases fit TRBD1. The clonotype comes from a female donor with multiple sclerosis, enrolled in a pregnancy study. This material consisted of CD8+ T cells from peripheral blood mononuclear cells, taken in the third trimester of pregnancy. In nucleotides, the CDR3 is TGTGCCAGTAGTCCGCGACAGGGGGCGCGAGATACGCAGTATTTT. It encodes CASSPRQGARDTQYF.